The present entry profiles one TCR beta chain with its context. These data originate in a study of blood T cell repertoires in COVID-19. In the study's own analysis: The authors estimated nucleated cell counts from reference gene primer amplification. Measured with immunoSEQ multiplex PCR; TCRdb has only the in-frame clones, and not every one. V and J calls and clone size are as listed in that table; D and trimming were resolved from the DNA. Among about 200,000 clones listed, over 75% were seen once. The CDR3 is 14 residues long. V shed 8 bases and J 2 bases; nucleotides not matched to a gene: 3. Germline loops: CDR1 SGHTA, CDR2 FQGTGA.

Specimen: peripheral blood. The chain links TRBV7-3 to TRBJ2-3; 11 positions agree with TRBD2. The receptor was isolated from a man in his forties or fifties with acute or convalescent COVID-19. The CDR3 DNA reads TGTGCCAGCGCTAGCGGGGGGTACACAGATACGCAGTATTTT. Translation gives CASASGGYTDTQYF. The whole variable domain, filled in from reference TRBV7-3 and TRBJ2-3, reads GAGVSQTPSNKVTEKGKYVELRCDPISGHTALYWYRQSLGQGPEFLIYFQGTGAADDSGLPNDRFFAVRPEGSVSTLKIQRTERGDSAVYLCASASGGYTDTQYFGPGTRLTVL.